The source of this TCR beta chain is a study of beta chain features in type 1 diabetes. As every portion of the isolated RNA was reverse transcribed, the sequencing read expressed TCRB transcripts. Stem cell-like memory T cell samples were sequenced, and they averaged roughly 1 million reads. TCRdb's copy holds only in-frame clones and misses some; the assay was immunoSEQ multiplex PCR. The repertoire has some 26,000 clones, 68% of them found once; the top ten carry around 1.1%. Germline V gene sequence: CDR1 SGHRS, CDR2 YFSETQ. Trimming cost V 4 bases and J 0 bases, with 14 bases left between them. The CDR3 sequence is 16 residues long. About this clone: The antigen remains undetermined.

Findings of the study overall: In all four CD4+ subsets, TCRB CDR3 length was significantly, moderately reduced in type 1 diabetes.

The chain has TRBV5-1 and TRBJ2-1, with a weak D call TRBD2 (6 bases). The sequenced sample was stem cell memory CD4+ T cells from blood. This clonotype originated in a woman aged 40 to 50 with type 1 diabetes. Here the CDR3 reads CASSLAGGRSYNEQFF. The CDR3 DNA reads as TGCGCCAGCAGCCTTGCCGGGGGACGCTCCTACAATGAGCAGTTCTTC.